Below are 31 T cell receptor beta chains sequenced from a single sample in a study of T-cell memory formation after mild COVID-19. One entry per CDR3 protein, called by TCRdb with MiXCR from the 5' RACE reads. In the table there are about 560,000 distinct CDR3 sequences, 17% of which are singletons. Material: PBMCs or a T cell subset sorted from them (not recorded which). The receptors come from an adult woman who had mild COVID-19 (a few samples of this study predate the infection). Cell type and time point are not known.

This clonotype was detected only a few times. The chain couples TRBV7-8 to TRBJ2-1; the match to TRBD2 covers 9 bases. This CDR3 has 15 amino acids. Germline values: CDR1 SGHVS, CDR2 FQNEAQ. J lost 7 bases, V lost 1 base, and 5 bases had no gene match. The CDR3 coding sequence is TGTGCCAGCAGCTTAGTGCTAGCGGGGAGGAATGAGCAGTTCTTC. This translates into CASSLVLAGRNEQFF.

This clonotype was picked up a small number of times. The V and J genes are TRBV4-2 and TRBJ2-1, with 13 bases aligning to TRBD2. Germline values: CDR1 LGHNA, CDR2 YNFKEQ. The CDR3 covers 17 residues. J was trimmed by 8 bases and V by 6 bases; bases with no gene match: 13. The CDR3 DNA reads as TGTGCCAGCAGTCGTACCCCCTGGACTAGCGGGAGCCATGAGCAGTTCTTC. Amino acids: CASSRTPWTSGSHEQFF.

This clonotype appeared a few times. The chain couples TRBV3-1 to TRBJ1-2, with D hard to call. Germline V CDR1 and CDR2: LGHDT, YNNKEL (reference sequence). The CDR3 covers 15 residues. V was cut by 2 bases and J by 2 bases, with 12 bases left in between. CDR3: CASSQRYTENYGYTF. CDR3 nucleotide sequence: TGTGCCAGCAGCCAAAGATACACAGAGAACTATGGCTACACCTTC.

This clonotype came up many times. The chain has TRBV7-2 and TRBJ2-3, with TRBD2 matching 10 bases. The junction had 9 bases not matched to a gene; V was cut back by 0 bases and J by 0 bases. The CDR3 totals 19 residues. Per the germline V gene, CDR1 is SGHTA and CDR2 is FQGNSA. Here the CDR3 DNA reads TGTGCCAGCAGCTTAGCCCCGATCGGACTAGCGGCTAGCACAGATACGCAGTATTTT. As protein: CASSLAPIGLAASTDTQYF.

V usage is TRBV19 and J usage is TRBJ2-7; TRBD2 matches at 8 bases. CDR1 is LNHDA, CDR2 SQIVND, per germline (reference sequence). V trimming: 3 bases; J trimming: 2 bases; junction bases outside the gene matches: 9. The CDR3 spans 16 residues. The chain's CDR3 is CASSMDLSGAAYEQYF. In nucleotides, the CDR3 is TGTGCCAGTAGTATGGATCTTAGCGGGGCCGCCTACGAGCAGTACTTC.

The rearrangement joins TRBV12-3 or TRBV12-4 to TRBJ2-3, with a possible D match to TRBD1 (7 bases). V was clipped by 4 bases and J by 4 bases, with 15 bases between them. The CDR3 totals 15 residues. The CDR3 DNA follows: TGTGCCAGCAGTTCCCAGGGGGGCCAGGCAGATACGCAGTATTTT. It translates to CASSSQGGQADTQYF.

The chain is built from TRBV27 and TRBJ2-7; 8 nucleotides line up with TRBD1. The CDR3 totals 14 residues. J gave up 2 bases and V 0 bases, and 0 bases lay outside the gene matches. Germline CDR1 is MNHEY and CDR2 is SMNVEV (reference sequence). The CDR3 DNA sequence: TGTGCCAGCAGTTTATCGGGACAGGCCTACGAGCAGTACTTC. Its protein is CASSLSGQAYEQYF.

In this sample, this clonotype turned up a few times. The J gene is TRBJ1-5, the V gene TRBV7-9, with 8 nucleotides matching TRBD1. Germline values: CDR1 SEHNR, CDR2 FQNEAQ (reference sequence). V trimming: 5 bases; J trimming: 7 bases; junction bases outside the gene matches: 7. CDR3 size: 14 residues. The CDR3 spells CASSPPTGEQPQHF. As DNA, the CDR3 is TGTGCCAGCAGCCCCCCGACAGGGGAGCAGCCCCAGCATTTT. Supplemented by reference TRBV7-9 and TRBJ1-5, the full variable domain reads DTGVSQNPRHKITKRGQNVTFRCDPISEHNRLYWYRQTLGQGPEFLTYFQNEAQLEKSRLLSDRFSAERPKGSFSTLEIQRTEQGDSAMYLCASSPPTGEQPQHFGDGTRLSIL.

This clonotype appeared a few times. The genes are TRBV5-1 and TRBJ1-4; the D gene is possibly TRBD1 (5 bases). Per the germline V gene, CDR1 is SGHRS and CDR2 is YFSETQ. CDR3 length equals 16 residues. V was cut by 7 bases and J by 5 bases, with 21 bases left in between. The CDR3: CASGYDSMGLNEKLFF. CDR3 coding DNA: TGCGCCAGCGGTTACGACTCGATGGGGCTAAATGAAAAACTGTTTTTT.

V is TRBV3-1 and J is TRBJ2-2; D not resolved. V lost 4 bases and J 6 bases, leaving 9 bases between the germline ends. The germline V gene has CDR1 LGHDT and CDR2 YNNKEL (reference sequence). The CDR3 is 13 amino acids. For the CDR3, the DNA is TGTGCCAGCAGCCCCTTTAGGGCCGGGGAGCTGTTTTTT. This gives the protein CASSPFRAGELFF.

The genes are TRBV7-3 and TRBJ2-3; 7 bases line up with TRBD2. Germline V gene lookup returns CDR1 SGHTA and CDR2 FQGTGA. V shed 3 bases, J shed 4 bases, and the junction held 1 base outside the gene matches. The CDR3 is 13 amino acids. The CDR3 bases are TGTGCCAGCAGCTTGGGACTATCAGATACGCAGTATTTT. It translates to CASSLGLSDTQYF.

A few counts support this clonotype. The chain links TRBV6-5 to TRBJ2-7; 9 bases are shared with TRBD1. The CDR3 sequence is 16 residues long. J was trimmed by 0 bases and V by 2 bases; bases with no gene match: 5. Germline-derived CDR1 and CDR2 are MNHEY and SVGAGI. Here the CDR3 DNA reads TGTGCCAGCAGTTACCAATGGGACAGGGTCTCCTACGAGCAGTACTTC. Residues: CASSYQWDRVSYEQYF.

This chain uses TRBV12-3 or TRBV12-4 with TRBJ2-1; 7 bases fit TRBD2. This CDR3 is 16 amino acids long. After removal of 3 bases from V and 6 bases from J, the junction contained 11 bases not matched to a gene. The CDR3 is CASSLTAGETCNEQFF. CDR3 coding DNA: TGTGCCAGCAGTTTGACGGCGGGGGAAACCTGCAATGAGCAGTTCTTC.

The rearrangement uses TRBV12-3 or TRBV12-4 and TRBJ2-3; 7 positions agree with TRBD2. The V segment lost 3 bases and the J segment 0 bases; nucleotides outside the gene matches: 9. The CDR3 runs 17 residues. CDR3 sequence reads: CASSFWGGGLSTDTQYF. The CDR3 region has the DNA TGTGCCAGCAGTTTCTGGGGGGGTGGGTTGAGCACAGATACGCAGTATTTT.

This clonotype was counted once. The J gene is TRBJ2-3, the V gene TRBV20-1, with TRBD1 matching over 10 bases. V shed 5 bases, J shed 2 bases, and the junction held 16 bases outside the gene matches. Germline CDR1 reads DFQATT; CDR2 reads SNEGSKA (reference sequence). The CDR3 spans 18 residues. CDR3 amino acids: CSALIRRVGQGVTDTQYF. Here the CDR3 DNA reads TGCAGTGCTCTCATCCGCCGGGTAGGACAGGGGGTCACAGATACGCAGTATTTT.

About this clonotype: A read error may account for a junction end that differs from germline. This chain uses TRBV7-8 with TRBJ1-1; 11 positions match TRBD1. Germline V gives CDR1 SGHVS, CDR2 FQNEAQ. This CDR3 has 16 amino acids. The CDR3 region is CASSLVRDRGNAEAFF. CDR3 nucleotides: TGTGCCAGCAGCTTAGTGAGGGACAGGGGGAACGCTGAAGCTTTCTTT.

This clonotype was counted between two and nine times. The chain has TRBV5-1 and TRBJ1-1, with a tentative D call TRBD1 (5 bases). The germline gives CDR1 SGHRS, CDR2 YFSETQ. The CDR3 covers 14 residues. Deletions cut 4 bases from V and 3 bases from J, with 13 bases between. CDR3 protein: CASSQGLGDTEAFF. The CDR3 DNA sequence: TGCGCCAGCAGCCAGGGCTTGGGAGACACTGAAGCTTTCTTT. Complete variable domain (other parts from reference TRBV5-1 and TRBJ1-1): KAGVTQTPRYLIKTRGQQVTLSCSPISGHRSVSWYQQTPGQGLQFLFEYFSETQRNKGNFPGRFSGRQFSNSRSEMNVSTLELGDSALYLCASSQGLGDTEAFFGQGTRLTVV.

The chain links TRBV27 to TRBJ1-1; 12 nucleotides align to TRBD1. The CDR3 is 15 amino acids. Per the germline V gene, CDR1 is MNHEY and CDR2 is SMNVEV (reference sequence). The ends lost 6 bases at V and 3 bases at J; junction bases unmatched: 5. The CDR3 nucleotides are TGTGCCAGCAGGAGAGGGGACAGGGGGCACACTGAAGCTTTCTTT. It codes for CASRRGDRGHTEAFF.

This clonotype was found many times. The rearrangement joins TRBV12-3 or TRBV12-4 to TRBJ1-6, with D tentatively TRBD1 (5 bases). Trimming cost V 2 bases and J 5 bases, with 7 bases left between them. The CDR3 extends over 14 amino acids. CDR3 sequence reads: CASSLRGDNSPLHF. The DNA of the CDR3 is TGTGCCAGCAGTTTAAGAGGGGATAATTCACCCCTCCACTTT.

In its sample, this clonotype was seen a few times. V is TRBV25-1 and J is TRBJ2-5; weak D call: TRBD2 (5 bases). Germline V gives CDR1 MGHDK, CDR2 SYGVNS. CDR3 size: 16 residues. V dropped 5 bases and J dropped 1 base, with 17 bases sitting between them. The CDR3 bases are TGTGCCAGCAGTAATGGTCTTCGGGGAATCCAAGAGACCCAGTACTTC. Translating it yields CASSNGLRGIQETQYF. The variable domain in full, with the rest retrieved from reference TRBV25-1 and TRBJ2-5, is EADIYQTPRYLVIGTGKKITLECSQTMGHDKMYWYQQDPGMELHLIHYSYGVNSTEKGDLSSESTVSRIRTEHFPLTLESARPSHTSQYLCASSNGLRGIQETQYFGPGTRLLVL.

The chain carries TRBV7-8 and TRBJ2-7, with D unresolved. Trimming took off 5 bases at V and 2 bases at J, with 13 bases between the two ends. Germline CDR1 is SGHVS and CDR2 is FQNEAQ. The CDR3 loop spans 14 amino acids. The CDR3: CASSPMRQPYEQYF. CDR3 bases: TGTGCCAGCAGCCCAATGCGGCAGCCCTACGAGCAGTACTTC.

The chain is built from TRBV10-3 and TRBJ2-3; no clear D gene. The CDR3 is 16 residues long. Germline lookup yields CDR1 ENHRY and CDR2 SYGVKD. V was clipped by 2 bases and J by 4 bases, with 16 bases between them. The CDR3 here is CAISEGGLTRADTQYF. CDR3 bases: TGTGCCATCAGTGAGGGCGGCCTGACCCGGGCAGATACGCAGTATTTT.

The CDR3 DNA sequence: TGCGCCAGCAGCTTACAGGGACTCACGACGGACGAGCAGTACTTC. It specifies CASSLQGLTTDEQYF. The genes are TRBV5-1 and TRBJ2-7; D tentatively reads TRBD1 or TRBD2 (6 bases each). CDR1 and CDR2 from the germline V gene are SGHRS and YFSETQ. The germline V and J ends were trimmed by 2 bases and 5 bases, with 17 bases remaining between them. The CDR3 totals 15 residues.

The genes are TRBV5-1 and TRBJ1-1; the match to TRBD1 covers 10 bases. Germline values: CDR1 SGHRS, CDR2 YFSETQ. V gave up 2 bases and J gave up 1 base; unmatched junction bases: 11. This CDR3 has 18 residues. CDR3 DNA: TGCGCCAGCAGCTTAGACGGGACAGGGGCCTTCGGGAACACTGAAGCTTTCTTT. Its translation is CASSLDGTGAFGNTEAFF. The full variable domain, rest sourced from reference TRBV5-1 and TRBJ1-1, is KAGVTQTPRYLIKTRGQQVTLSCSPISGHRSVSWYQQTPGQGLQFLFEYFSETQRNKGNFPGRFSGRQFSNSRSEMNVSTLELGDSALYLCASSLDGTGAFGNTEAFFGQGTRLTVV.

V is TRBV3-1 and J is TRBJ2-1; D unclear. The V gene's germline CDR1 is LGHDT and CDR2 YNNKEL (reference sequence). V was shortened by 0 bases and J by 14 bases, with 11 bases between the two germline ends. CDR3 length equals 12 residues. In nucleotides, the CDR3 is TGTGCCAGCAGCCAAGACGGTACGGCGGAGTTCTTC. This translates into CASSQDGTAEFF.

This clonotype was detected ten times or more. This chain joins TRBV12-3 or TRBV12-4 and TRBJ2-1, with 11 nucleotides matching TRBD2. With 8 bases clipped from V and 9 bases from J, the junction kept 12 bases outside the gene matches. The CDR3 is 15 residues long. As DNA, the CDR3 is TGTGCCAGCGTCCTACTAGCGGGAGTCCCCGGTGAGCAGTTCTTC. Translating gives CASVLLAGVPGEQFF.

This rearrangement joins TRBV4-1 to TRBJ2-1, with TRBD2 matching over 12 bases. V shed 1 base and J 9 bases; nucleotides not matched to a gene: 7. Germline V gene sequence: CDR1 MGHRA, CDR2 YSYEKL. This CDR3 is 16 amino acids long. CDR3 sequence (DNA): TGCGCCAGCAGCCAAGTAGGCAGGGGACTAGCGGGTGAGCAGTTCTTC. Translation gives CASSQVGRGLAGEQFF.

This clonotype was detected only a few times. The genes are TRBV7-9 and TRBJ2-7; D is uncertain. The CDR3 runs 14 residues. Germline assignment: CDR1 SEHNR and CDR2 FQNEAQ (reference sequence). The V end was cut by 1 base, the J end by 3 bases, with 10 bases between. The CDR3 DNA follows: TGTGCCAGCAGCTTAGAAGACAAGCGCTACGAGCAGTACTTC. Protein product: CASSLEDKRYEQYF.

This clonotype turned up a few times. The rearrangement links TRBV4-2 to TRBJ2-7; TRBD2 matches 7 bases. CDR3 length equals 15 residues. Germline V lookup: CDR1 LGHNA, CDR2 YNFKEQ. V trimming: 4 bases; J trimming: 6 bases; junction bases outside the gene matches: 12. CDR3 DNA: TGTGCCAGCAGCCCCAGGAGCGGGAAGGCGGGCGAGCAGTACTTC. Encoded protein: CASSPRSGKAGEQYF.

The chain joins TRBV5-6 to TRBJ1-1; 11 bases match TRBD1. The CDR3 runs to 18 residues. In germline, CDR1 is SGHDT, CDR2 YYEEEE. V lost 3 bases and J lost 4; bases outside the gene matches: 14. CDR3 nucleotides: TGTGCCAGCAGCTGGCGGACAGGGGGCGCGGTCAGAAGCACTGAAGCTTTCTTT. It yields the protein CASSWRTGGAVRSTEAFF.

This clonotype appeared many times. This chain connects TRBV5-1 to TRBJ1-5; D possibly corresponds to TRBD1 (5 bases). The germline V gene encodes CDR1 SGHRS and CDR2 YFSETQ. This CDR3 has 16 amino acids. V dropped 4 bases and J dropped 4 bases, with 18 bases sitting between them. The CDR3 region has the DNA TGCGCCAGCAGCCTAGGGACTCTCGACGGTAATCAGCCCCAGCATTTT. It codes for CASSLGTLDGNQPQHF.